The 11 T cell receptor beta chains listed next were all sequenced from one sample in a study of control samples from healthy donors and cancer patients (dated by TCRdb to 2020 to 2021). The library was obtained by the immunoSEQ multiplex PCR assay. TCRdb provides this immuneACCESS table in a form limited to in-frame rearrangements. Some clones are lacking; in checked studies, under half of them reflect an unresolved V gene, and why the rest are absent is not known. For this sample there are approximately 140,000 clones; 89% appear just once. Jointly, the top ten make up 6.5% to 9.5% of the sample. Sequencing was carried out using PBMCs. The receptor source for this set is a man in his fifties with head and neck cancer.

The chain joins TRBV3-1 (or the pseudogene TRBV3-2) to TRBJ2-7, with D possibly called TRBD1 or TRBD2 (6 bases each). The CDR3 totals 13 residues. Germline lookup yields CDR1 LGHDT and CDR2 YNNKEL (reference sequence). With 7 bases removed from V and 5 bases from J, the gap between germline ends came to 15 bases. CDR3 residues: CASTVRGGDEQYF. DNA for the CDR3: TGTGCCAGCACCGTCAGGGGCGGGGACGAGCAGTACTTC.

The chain has TRBV27 and TRBJ2-1, with 11 bases that match TRBD2. Germline V gives CDR1 MNHEY, CDR2 SMNVEV (reference sequence). CDR3 length: 15 amino acids. The V segment lost 5 bases and the J segment 6 bases; nucleotides outside the gene matches: 6. The CDR3 bases are TGTGCCAGCAGTCACCCGGGACTAGCGGTCAATGAGCAGTTCTTC. Protein: CASSHPGLAVNEQFF.

The V call is TRBV7-9, the J call TRBJ2-3, with D perhaps matching TRBD2 (5 bases). This CDR3 contains 16 residues. CDR1 SEHNR and CDR2 FQNEAQ come from the germline V gene (reference sequence). V gave up 1 base and J gave up 2 bases, with 13 bases separating them. The CDR3 DNA reads TGTGCCAGCAGCTTAGAATCTCTAGCCCTCACAGATACGCAGTATTTT. Protein sequence: CASSLESLALTDTQYF.

V and J are TRBV9 and TRBJ2-7; TRBD2 agrees at 8 bases. The germline CDR1 and CDR2 sequences are SGDLS and YYNGEE. V lost 0 bases to trimming and J lost 6 bases; unmatched junction nucleotides: 5. This CDR3 has 14 amino acids. The CDR3 DNA reads TGTGCCAGCAGCGTAGCAGCGGGAGCAGGCGAGCAGTACTTC. It codes for CASSVAAGAGEQYF.

The chain is built from TRBV3-1 (or the pseudogene TRBV3-2) and TRBJ1-6; D remains unclear. The CDR3 runs 19 residues. Germline V lookup: CDR1 LGHDT, CDR2 YNNKEL (reference sequence). Trimming took off 0 bases at V and 0 bases at J, with 15 bases between the two ends. The CDR3 loop reads CASSQDPKGSFSYNSPLHF. CDR3 DNA sequence: TGTGCCAGCAGCCAAGATCCCAAAGGAAGCTTCTCCTATAATTCACCCCTCCACTTT.

V and J are TRBV5-4 and TRBJ1-5; the match to TRBD1 covers 7 bases. The CDR3 runs 16 residues. Per the germline V gene, CDR1 is SGHNT and CDR2 is YYREEE (reference sequence). Unmatched junction bases numbered 7, after V lost 4 bases and J lost 0 bases. CDR3 nucleotides: TGTGCCAGCAGCCCCGGGACAGATTATAGCAATCAGCCCCAGCATTTT. It translates to CASSPGTDYSNQPQHF.

This clone was seen more than once but under ten times. The chain combines TRBV11-2 with TRBJ1-1; D remains ambiguous. The CDR3 has 13 residues. Germline CDR1 reads SGHAT; CDR2 reads FQNNGV. V shed 4 bases and J shed 2 bases, with 8 bases lying between them. This CDR3 is CASSSLSNTEAFF. As DNA, the CDR3 is TGTGCCAGCAGCTCTCTGTCTAACACTGAAGCTTTCTTT.

V usage is TRBV12-3 or TRBV12-4 and J usage is TRBJ2-3, with no clear D. The V end lost 6 bases, the J end lost 5 bases, and 6 bases lay between the germline ends. CDR3 length: 11 residues. The CDR3 reads CASSRVDTQYF. The DNA for the CDR3 is TGTGCCAGCAGCCGTGTAGATACGCAGTATTTT.

J is TRBJ2-1 and V is TRBV27; D gene uncertain. The CDR3 length is 13 residues. Trimming stripped 3 bases from V and 2 bases from J, with 5 bases between. In germline, CDR1 is MNHEY, CDR2 SMNVEV (reference sequence). The chain's CDR3 is CASSFDTYNEQFF. DNA of the CDR3: TGTGCCAGCAGTTTCGACACCTACAATGAGCAGTTCTTC.

CDR3: CASRERQFADDGYTF. The CDR3 bases are TGTGCCAGCAGGGAACGGCAGTTCGCTGATGATGGCTACACCTTC. V gene TRBV9 combines with J gene TRBJ1-2; no reliable D call. CDR3 size: 15 residues. From germline, CDR1 is SGDLS and CDR2 YYNGEE. Trimming stripped 5 bases from V and 6 bases from J, with 20 bases between.

The chain links TRBV25-1 to TRBJ2-5; D may be TRBD2 (6 bases). V was trimmed by 1 base and J by 9 bases, leaving 18 bases between them. Germline CDR1 MGHDK, CDR2 SYGVNS. The CDR3 spans 15 residues. The DNA of the CDR3 is TGTGCCAGCAGTGAATCGGTGGGAGGCAAGCGCGCCCAGTACTTC. Translating gives CASSESVGGKRAQYF.